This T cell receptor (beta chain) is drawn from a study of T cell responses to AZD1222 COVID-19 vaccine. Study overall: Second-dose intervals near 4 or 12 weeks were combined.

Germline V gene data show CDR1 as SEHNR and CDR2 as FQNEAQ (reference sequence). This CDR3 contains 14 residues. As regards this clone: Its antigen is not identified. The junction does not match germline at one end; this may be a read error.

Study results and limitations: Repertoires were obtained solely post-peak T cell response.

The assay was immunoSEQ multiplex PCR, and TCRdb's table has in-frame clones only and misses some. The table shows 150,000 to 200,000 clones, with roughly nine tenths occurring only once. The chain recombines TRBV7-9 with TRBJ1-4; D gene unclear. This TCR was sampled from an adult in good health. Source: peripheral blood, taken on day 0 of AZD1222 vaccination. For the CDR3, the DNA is TGTGCCAGCAGCCTCCAAGCCCGCCCGAGCCTGTCGTCCTTT. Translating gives CASSLQARPSLSSF.